This is a list of T cell receptor beta chains from one sample in a study of blood T cells in healthy people across ages. TCRdb independently ran MiXCR on the 5' RACE reads; one entry per CDR3 protein. The table shows around 2 million distinct CDR3 sequences, with about two fifths occurring only once. Material for sequencing was blood. These receptors were collected from a human donor in good health. Each CDR3 is given with its conserved first and last residue. The order of the fields is D gene, clone size, V gene, J gene, CDR3 protein, CDR3 DNA. D genes are given only for firm matches. Some rows mark clone size as missing; the rest say once, few, many or name a class of expanded clone.

d_call: NA
clone_size: few
v_call: TRBV4-3
j_call: TRBJ1-1
cdr3_aa: CASSQAPQGLGTEAFF
cdr3_nt: TGCGCCAGCAGCCAAGCCCCACAGGGCTTGGGCACTGAAGCTTTCTTT

d_call: TRBD1
clone_size: NA
v_call: TRBV5-1
j_call: TRBJ1-2
cdr3_aa: CASSMDRYYGYTF
cdr3_nt: TGCGCCAGCAGCATGGACAGGTACTATGGCTACACCTTC

d_call: NA
clone_size: few
v_call: TRBV5-1
j_call: TRBJ1-1
cdr3_aa: CASSRITGPMNTEAFF
cdr3_nt: TGCGCCAGCAGCCGAATCACAGGGCCCATGAACACTGAAGCTTTCTTT

d_call: NA
clone_size: NA
v_call: TRBV15
j_call: TRBJ2-3
cdr3_aa: CATSRFRLSADTQYF
cdr3_nt: TGTGCCACCAGCAGATTCCGACTGTCCGCAGATACGCAGTATTTT

d_call: NA
clone_size: NA
v_call: TRBV7-9
j_call: TRBJ2-2
cdr3_aa: CASSFAPTGELFF
cdr3_nt: TGTGCCAGCAGCTTTGCACCCACCGGGGAGCTGTTTTTT

d_call: NA
clone_size: NA
v_call: TRBV20-1
j_call: TRBJ1-1
cdr3_aa: CSAYGTDTETFF
cdr3_nt: TGCAGTGCCTACGGGACGGACACTGAAACTTTCTTT

d_call: TRBD1
clone_size: once
v_call: TRBV6-6
j_call: TRBJ2-5
cdr3_aa: CASSYSRTGSGRETQYF
cdr3_nt: TGTGCCAGCAGTTACTCGAGGACAGGGTCGGGGAGGGAGACCCAGTACTTC

d_call: TRBD2
clone_size: once
v_call: TRBV12-3/TRBV12-4
j_call: TRBJ2-7
cdr3_aa: CASSGLAKDHPSSYEQYF
cdr3_nt: TGTGCCAGCAGCGGACTAGCGAAAGACCACCCGAGCTCCTACGAGCAGTACTTC

d_call: NA
clone_size: few
v_call: TRBV7-9
j_call: TRBJ2-7
cdr3_aa: CASSFGGSRSYEQYF
cdr3_nt: TGTGCCAGCAGCTTTGGGGGATCAAGGTCCTACGAGCAGTACTTC

d_call: NA
clone_size: once
v_call: TRBV7-2
j_call: TRBJ2-1
cdr3_aa: CASSLWLGAPYNEQFF
cdr3_nt: TGTGCCAGCAGCTTATGGTTGGGGGCCCCCTACAATGAGCAGTTCTTC

d_call: NA
clone_size: NA
v_call: TRBV27
j_call: TRBJ1-2
cdr3_aa: CASSERVRGYTF
cdr3_nt: TGTGCCAGCAGTGAGCGGGTCCGGGGCTACACCTTC

d_call: NA
clone_size: NA
v_call: TRBV7-9
j_call: TRBJ1-2
cdr3_aa: CASSLWAPPGRSDYGYTF
cdr3_nt: TGTGCCAGCAGCTTATGGGCCCCGCCAGGGCGGTCGGACTATGGCTACACCTTC

d_call: TRBD2
clone_size: few
v_call: TRBV5-1
j_call: TRBJ2-1
cdr3_aa: CASGPGGARENEQFF
cdr3_nt: TGCGCCAGCGGCCCCGGGGGGGCGAGGGAGAATGAGCAGTTCTTC

d_call: NA
clone_size: NA
v_call: TRBV5-1
j_call: TRBJ2-3
cdr3_aa: CASRLIPGDTQYF
cdr3_nt: TGCGCCAGCAGGTTGATCCCGGGGGATACGCAGTATTTT

d_call: TRBD2
clone_size: few
v_call: TRBV20-1
j_call: TRBJ2-1
cdr3_aa: CSASARGLALRNEQFF
cdr3_nt: TGCAGTGCTAGCGCTCGAGGACTAGCGTTAAGAAATGAGCAGTTCTTC